Following are 5 T cell receptor beta chains from one sample sequenced in a study of vaccination and CD4 T cells after COVID-19. The treatment was: approximately 10-day PBMC culture with coronavirus spike peptide pools or control peptides (ViraFEST assay). Cultured CD4+ T cell DNA was sequenced using the Oncomine TCR Beta short-read assay. Via MiXCR, TCRdb re-called the PCR reads, giving one row per CDR3 protein. The sample records around 20,000 distinct CDR3 sequences, about 38% being singletons. Which antigens these TCRs recognize remains unknown. The starting material was CD4+ T cells from blood, cultured in vitro, obtained before SARS-CoV-2 vaccination. These receptors originate from a human donor who received a COVID-19 vaccine.

The chain is built from TRBV20-1 and TRBJ2-7; perhaps TRBD1 as D (6 bases). The CDR3 has 13 residues. The germline V gene has CDR1 DFQATT and CDR2 SNEGSKA (reference sequence). Trimming took off 3 bases at V and 4 bases at J, with 13 bases between the two ends. The CDR3 sequence is CSASGRGAYEQYF. CDR3 nucleotides: TGCAGTGCTAGCGGCAGGGGTGCGTACGAGCAGTACTTC.

V and J are TRBV19 and TRBJ2-7; TRBD1 aligns across 8 bases. Germline CDR1 is LNHDA and CDR2 is SQIVND (reference sequence). J gave up 4 bases and V 2 bases, and 7 bases lay outside the gene matches. The CDR3 spans 15 residues. The CDR3 is CASSIRQGSTYEQYF. The CDR3 nucleotides are TGTGCCAGTAGTATACGACAGGGGAGTACGTACGAGCAGTACTTC.

The rearrangement joins TRBV12-3 or TRBV12-4 to TRBJ2-3; D ambiguous. V was pared by 5 bases and J by 4 bases, with 7 bases between. CDR3 length: 12 residues. The CDR3 sequence: CASSLISDTQYF. As DNA, the CDR3 is TGTGCCAGCAGTCTAATATCAGATACGCAGTATTTT.

The V and J genes are TRBV21-1 and TRBJ2-2. TRBV21-1 is a pseudogene locus. The CDR3 has 18 residues. The CDR3 is CASSKGLNSGINTGELFF. The CDR3 DNA follows: TGTGCCAGCAGCAAAGGTCTTAATTCGGGGATCAACACCGGGGAGCTGTTTTTT.

This clonotype showed up just a few times. This rearrangement joins TRBV20-1 to TRBJ2-3, with D unclear. Germline CDR1 DFQATT, CDR2 SNEGSKA (reference sequence). V was pared by 5 bases and J by 4 bases, with 10 bases between. The CDR3 has 12 residues. CDR3 in amino acids: CSAPPEADTQYF. The CDR3 DNA reads TGCAGTGCTCCCCCAGAAGCAGATACGCAGTATTTT.